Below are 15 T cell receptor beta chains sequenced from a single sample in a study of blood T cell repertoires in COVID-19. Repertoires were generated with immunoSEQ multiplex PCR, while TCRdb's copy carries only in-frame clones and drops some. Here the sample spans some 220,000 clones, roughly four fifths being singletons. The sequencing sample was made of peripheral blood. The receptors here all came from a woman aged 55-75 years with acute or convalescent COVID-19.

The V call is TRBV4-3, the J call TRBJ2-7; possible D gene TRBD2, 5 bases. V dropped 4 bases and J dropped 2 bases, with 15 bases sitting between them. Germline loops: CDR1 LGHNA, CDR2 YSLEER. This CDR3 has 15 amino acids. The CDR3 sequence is CASSREVGGPYEQYF. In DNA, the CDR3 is TGCGCCAGCAGCCGCGAGGTTGGCGGGCCCTACGAGCAGTACTTC.

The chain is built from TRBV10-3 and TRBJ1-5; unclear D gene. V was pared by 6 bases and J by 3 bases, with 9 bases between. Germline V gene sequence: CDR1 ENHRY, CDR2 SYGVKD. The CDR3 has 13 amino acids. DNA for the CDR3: TGTGCCATCAGCGCAGGTAACAATCAGCCCCAGCATTTT. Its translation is CAISAGNNQPQHF.

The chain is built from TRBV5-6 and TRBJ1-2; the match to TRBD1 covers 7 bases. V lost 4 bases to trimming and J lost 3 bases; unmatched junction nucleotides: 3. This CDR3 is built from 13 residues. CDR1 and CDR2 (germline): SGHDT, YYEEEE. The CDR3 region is CASSRGTDYGYTF. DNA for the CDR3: TGTGCCAGCAGCCGTGGGACAGACTATGGCTACACCTTC.

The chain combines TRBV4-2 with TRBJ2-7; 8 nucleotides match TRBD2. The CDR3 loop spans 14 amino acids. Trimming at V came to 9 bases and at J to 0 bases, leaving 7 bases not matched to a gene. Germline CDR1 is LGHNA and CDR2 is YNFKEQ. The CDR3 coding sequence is TGTGCCAGTCCGTGGGGGACTAGCTCCTACGAGCAGTACTTC. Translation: CASPWGTSSYEQYF.

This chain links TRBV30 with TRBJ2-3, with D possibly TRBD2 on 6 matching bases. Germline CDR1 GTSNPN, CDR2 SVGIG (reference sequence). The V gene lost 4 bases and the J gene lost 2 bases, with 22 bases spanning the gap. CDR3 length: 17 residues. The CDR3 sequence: CAWTRNVTSRYTDTQYF. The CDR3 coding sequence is TGTGCCTGGACCCGAAACGTTACTAGCAGGTACACAGATACGCAGTATTTT.

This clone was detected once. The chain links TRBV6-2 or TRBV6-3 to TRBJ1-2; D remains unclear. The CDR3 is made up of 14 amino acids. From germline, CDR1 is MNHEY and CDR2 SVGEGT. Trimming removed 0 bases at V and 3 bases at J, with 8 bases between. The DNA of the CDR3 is TGTGCCAGCAGTTACTCGGTCAGTGACTATGGCTACACCTTC. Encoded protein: CASSYSVSDYGYTF.

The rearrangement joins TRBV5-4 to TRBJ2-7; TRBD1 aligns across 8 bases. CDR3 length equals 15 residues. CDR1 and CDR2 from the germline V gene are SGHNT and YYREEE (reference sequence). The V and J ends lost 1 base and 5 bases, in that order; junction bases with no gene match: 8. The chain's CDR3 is CASSLRAGGKDEQYF. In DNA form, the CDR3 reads TGTGCCAGCAGCTTGAGGGCAGGGGGCAAGGACGAGCAGTACTTC.

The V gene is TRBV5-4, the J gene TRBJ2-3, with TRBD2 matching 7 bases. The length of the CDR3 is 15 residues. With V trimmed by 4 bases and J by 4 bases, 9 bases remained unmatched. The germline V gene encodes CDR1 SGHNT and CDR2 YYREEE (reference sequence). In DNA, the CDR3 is TGTGCCAGCAGCAAGAGCGGGGTGGGGGCAGATACGCAGTATTTT. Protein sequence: CASSKSGVGADTQYF.

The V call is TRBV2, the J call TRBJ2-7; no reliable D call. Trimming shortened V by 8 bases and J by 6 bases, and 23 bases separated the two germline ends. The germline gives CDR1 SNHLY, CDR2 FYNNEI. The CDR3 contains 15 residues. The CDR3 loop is CASHNPTLPPAEQYF. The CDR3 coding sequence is TGTGCCAGCCACAATCCGACTCTGCCCCCCGCCGAGCAGTACTTC.

This CDR3 reads CSVVGTDRNTEAFF. The CDR3, as DNA: TGCAGCGTTGTCGGGACAGACAGGAACACTGAAGCTTTCTTT. The chain uses TRBV29-1 and TRBJ1-1; 7 bases align to TRBD1. J was trimmed by 1 base and V by 4 bases; bases with no gene match: 6. Germline V gives CDR1 SQVTM, CDR2 ANQGSEA. The CDR3 extends over 14 amino acids.

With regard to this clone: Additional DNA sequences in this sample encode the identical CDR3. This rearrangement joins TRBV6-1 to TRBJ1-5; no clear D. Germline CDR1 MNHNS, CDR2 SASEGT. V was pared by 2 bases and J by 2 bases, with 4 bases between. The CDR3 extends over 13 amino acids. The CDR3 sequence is CASSESGNQPQHF. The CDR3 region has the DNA TGTGCCAGCAGTGAAAGCGGCAATCAGCCCCAGCATTTT.

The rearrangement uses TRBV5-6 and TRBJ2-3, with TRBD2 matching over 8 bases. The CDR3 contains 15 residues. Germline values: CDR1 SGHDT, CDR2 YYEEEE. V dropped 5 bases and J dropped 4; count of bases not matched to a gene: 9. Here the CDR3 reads CASRRPGLVSDTQYF. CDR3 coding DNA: TGTGCCAGCAGGCGTCCGGGACTAGTATCAGATACGCAGTATTTT.

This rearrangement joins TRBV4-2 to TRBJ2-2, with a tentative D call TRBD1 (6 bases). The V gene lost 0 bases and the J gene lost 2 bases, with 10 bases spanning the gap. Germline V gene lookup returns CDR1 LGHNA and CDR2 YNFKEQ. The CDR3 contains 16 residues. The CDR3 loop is CASSQETGTNTGELFF. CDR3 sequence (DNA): TGTGCCAGCAGCCAAGAGACGGGGACAAACACCGGGGAGCTGTTTTTT.

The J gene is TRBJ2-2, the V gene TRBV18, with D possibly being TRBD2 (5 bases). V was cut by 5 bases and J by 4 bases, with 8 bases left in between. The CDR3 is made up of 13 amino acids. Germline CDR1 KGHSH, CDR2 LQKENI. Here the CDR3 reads CASSSTSTGELFF. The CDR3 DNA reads TGTGCCAGCTCATCCACTAGCACCGGGGAGCTGTTTTTT.

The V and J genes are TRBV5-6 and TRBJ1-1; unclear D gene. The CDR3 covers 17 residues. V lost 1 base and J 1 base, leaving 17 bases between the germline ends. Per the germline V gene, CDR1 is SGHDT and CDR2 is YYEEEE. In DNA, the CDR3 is TGTGCCAGCAGCTTGAGTTTAGTGGGCAGTCAGAACACTGAAGCTTTCTTT. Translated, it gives CASSLSLVGSQNTEAFF.